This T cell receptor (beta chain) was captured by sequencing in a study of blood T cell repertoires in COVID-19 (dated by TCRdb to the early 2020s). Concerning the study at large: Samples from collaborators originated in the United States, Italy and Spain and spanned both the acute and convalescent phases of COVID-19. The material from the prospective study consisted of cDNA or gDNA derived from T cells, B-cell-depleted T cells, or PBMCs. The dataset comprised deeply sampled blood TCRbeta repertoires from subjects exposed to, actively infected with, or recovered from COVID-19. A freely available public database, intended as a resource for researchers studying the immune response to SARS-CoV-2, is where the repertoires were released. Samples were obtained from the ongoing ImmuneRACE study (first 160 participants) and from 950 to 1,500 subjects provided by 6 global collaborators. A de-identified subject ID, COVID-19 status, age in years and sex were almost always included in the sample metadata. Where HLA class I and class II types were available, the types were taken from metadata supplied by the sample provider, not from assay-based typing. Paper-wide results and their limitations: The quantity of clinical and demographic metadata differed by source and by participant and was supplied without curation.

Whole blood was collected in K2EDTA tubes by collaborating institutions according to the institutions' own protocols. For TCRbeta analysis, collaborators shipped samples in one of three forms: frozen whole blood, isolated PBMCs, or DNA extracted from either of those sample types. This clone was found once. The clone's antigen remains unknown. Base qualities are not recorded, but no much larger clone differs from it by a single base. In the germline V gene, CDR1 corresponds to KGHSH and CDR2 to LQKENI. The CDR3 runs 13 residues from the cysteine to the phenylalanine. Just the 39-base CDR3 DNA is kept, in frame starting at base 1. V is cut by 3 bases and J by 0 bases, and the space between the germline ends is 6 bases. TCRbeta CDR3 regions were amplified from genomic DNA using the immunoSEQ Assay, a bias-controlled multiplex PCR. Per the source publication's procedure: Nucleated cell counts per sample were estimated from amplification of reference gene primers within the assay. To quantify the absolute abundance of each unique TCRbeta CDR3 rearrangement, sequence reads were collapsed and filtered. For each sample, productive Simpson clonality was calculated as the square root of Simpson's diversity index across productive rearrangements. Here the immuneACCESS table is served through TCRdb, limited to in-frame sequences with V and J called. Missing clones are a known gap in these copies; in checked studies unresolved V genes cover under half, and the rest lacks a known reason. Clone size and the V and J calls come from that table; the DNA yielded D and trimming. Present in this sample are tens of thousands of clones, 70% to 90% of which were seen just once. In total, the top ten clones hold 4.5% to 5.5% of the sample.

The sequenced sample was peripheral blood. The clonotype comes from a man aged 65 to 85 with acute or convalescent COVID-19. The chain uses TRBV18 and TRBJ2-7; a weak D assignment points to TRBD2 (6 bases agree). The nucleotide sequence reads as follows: TGTGCCAGCTCACCGACTAGCTCCTACGAGCAGTACTTC. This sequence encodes CASSPTSSYEQYF. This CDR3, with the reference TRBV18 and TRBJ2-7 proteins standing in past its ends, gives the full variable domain NAGVMQNPRHLVRRRGQEARLRCSPMKGHSHVYWYRQLPEEGLKFMVYLQKENIIDESGMPKERFSAEFPKEGPSILRIQQVVRGDSAAYFCASSPTSSYEQYFGPGTRLTVT.